This T cell receptor beta chain was obtained from a study of T-cell reconstitution after alpha-beta-depleted transplantation in children (dated by TCRdb to 2015 to 2016). Looking at the study overall: Using TCR repertoire profiling, the study quantitatively followed how T-cell immune reconstitution unfolded in children after TCRalphabeta/CD19-depleted allogeneic hematopoietic cell transplantation.

There are many counts of this clonotype. It has no known antigen specificity. It has no much larger one-base neighbor in the sample; base qualities were not kept. Library method: PCR. Sequencing instrument: Illumina HiSeq 2500. Molecular barcoding was employed in the preparation of TCR libraries, with unique molecular identifiers being used to normalize TCRbeta repertoire quantification. TCRdb redid the processing of the public reads, applying fastp at Q25 and MiXCR, and retained in-frame beta chains. CDR3 protein duplicates are merged, each entry listing the most common genes and DNA. The sample table records 300,000 or so distinct CDR3 sequences; over 8% of these occur just once. Roughly a tenth of the sample goes to the ten largest clones. CDR3 length: 13 amino acids, cysteine to phenylalanine. The entry retains the CDR3 DNA only, 39 bases that are in frame from base 1. Taken from the germline V gene, the CDR1 and CDR2 loops are SGHRS and YFSETQ. V gives up 0 bases and J gives up 5 bases, and the segment between their germline ends measures 9 bases.

This sequence originates from a human donor who donated a stem cell graft to a child with SCID. The sequenced sample was PBMCs from the stem cell graft donor, obtained from the stem cell graft. The chain employs TRBV5-1 and TRBJ2-7, with the D gene possibly TRBD1 or TRBD2, each one fitting 5 bases. DNA sequence: TGCGCCAGCAGCTTGGGACCGGGACACGAGCAGTACTTC. Its coded protein is CASSLGPGHEQYF.